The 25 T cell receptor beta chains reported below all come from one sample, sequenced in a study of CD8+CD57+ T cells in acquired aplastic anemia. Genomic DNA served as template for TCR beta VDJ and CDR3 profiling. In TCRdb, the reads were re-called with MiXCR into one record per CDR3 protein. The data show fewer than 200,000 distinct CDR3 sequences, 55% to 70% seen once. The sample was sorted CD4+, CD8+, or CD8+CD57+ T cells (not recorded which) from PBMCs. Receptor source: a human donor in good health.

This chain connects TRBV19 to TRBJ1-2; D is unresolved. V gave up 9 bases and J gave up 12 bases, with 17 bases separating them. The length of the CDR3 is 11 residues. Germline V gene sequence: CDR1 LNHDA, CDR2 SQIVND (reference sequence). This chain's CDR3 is CASLGLFGNTF. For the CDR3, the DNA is TGTGCCAGCCTTGGACTGTTTGGAAACACCTTC.

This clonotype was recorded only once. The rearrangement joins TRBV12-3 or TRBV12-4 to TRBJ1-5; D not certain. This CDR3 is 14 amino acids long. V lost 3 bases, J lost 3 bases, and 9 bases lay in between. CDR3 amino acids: CASSFSGNNQPQHF. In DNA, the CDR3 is TGTGCCAGCAGTTTCTCGGGTAACAATCAGCCCCAGCATTTT.

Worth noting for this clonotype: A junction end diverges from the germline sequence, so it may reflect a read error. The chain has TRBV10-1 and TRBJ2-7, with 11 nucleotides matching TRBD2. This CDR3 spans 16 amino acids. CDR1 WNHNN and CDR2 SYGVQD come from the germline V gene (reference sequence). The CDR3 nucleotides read TGTGCCAGCAGTTCCGGGACTAGCGGCCTACTCTACGAGCAGTACTTC. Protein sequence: CASSSGTSGLLYEQYF.

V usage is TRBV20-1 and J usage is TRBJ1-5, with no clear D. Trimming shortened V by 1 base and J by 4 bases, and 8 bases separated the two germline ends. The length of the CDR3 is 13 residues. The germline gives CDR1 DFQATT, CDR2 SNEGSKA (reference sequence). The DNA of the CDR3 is TGCAGTGCTAGAGGGGGTAGTAATCAGCCCCAGCATTTT. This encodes CSARGGSNQPQHF.

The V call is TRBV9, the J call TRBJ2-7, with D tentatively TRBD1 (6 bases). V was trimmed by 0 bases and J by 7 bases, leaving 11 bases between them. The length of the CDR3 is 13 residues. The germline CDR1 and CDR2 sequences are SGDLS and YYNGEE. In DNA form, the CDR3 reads TGTGCCAGCAGCGTAGGCCCCACAGGGGAGCAGTACTTC. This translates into CASSVGPTGEQYF.

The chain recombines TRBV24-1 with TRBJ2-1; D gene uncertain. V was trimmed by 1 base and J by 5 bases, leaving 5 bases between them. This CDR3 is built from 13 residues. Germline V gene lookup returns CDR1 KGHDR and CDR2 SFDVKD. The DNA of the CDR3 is TGTGCCACCAGTGATTTTAAGAACAATGAGCAGTTCTTC. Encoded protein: CATSDFKNNEQFF.

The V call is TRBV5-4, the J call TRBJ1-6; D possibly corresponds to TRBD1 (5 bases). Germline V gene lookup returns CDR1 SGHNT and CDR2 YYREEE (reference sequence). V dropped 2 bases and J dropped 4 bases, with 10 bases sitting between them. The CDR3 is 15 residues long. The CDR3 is CASSLRGGYNSPLHF. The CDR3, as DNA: TGTGCCAGCAGCTTACGGGGGGGATATAATTCACCCCTCCACTTT.

The CDR3 loop reads CASSLGGVTGELFF. The CDR3 nucleotides are TGTGCCAGCAGTTTAGGAGGGGTCACCGGGGAGCTGTTTTTT. The chain couples TRBV12-3 or TRBV12-4 to TRBJ2-2; D is perhaps TRBD1 or TRBD2 (5 bases each). The germline V and J ends were trimmed by 1 base and 4 bases, with 7 bases remaining between them. The CDR3 consists of 14 residues.

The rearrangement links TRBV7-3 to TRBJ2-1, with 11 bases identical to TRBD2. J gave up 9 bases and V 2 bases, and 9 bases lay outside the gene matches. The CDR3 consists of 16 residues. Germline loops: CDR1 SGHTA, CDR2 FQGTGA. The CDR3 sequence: CASSLGPSGGRSEQFF. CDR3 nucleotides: TGTGCCAGCAGCTTAGGTCCTAGCGGGGGGAGGAGTGAGCAGTTCTTC.

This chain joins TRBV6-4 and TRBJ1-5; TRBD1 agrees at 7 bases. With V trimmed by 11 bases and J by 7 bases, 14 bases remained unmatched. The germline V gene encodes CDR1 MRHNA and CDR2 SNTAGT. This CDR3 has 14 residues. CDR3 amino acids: CAPRGQRVRQPQHF. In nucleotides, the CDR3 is TGTGCCCCCAGGGGACAGAGGGTTCGCCAGCCCCAGCATTTT.

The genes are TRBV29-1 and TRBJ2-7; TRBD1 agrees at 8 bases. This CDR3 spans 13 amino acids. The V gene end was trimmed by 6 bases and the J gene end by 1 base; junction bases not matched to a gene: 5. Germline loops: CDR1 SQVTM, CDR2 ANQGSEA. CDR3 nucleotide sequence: TGCAGCGTCCTAGGGACAGGATCCTACGAGCAGTACTTC. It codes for CSVLGTGSYEQYF.

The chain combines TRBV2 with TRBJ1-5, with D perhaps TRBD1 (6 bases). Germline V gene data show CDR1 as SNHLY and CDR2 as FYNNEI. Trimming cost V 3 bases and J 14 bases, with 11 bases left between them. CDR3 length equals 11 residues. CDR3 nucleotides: TGTGCCAGCAGTGACAGGGGCCACGAGCATTTT. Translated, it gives CASSDRGHEHF. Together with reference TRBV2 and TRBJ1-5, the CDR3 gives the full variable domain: EPEVTQTPSHQVTQMGQEVILRCVPISNHLYFYWYRQILGQKVEFLVSFYNNEISEKSEIFDDQFSVERPDGSNFTLKIRSTKLEDSAMYFCASSDRGHEHFGDGTRLSIL.

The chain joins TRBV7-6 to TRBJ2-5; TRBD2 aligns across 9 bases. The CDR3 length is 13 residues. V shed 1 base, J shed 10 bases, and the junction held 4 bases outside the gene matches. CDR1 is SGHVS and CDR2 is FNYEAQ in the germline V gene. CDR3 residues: CASSLDMREGQYF. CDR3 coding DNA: TGTGCCAGCAGCTTAGATATGCGGGAGGGCCAGTACTTC.

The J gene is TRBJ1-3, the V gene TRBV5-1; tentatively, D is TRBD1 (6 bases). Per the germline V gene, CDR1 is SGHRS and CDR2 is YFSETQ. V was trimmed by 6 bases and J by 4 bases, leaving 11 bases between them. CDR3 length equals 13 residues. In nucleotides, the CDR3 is TGCGCCAGCAACGCGGACAGAGGAAACACCATATATTTT. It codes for CASNADRGNTIYF.

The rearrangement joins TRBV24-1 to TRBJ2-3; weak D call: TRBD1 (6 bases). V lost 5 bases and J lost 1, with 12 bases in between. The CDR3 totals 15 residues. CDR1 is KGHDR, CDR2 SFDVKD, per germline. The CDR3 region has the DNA TGTGCCACCAGTGTTGGGGCAGGGGGCACAGATACGCAGTATTTT. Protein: CATSVGAGGTDTQYF.

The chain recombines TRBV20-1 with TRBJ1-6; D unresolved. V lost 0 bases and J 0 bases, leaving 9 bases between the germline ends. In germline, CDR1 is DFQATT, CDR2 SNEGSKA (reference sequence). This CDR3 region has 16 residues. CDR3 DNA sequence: TGCAGTGCTAGAGACGTGGGAAGCTCCTATAATTCACCCCTCCACTTT. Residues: CSARDVGSSYNSPLHF.

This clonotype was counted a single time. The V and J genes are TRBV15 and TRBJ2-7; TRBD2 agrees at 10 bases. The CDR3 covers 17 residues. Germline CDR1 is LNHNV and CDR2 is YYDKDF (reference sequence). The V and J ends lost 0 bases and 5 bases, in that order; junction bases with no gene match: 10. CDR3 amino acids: CATSRDIFSGGFDEQYF. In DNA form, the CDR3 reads TGTGCCACCAGCAGAGATATTTTTAGCGGGGGGTTCGACGAGCAGTACTTC.

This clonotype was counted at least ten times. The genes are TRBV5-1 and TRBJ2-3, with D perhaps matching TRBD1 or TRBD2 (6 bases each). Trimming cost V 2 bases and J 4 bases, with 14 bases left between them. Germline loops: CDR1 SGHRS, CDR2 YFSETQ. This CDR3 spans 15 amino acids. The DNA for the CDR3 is TGCGCCAGCAGCTTAATGAACGGGGGCCCAGATACGCAGTATTTT. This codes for CASSLMNGGPDTQYF.

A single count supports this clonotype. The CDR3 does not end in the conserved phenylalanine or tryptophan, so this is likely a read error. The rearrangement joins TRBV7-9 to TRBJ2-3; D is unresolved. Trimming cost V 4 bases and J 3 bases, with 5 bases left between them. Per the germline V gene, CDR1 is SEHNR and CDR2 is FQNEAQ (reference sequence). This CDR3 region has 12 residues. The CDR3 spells CASSWPTDTQYL. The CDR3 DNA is TGTGCCAGCAGCTGGCCAACAGATACGCAGTATCTT.

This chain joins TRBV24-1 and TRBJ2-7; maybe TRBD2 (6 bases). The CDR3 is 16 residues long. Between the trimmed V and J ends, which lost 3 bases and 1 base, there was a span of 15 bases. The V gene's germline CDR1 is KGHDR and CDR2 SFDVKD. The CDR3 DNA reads TGTGCCACCAGTGATGGCGGGGCAGATAGGTCCTACGAGCAGTACTTC. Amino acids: CATSDGGADRSYEQYF.

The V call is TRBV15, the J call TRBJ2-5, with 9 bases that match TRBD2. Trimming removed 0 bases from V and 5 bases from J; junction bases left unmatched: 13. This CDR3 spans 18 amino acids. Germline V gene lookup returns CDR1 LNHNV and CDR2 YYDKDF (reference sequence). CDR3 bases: TGTGCCACCAGCAGAGATGGGGTGGCGGGGGGGGCTTCGGAGACCCAGTACTTC. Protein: CATSRDGVAGGASETQYF.

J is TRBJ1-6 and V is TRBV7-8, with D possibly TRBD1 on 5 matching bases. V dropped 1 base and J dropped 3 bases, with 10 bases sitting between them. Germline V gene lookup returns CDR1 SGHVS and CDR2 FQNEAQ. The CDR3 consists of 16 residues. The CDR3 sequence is CASSLGGALYNSPLHF. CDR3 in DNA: TGTGCCAGCAGCTTAGGAGGGGCTCTCTATAATTCACCCCTCCACTTT.

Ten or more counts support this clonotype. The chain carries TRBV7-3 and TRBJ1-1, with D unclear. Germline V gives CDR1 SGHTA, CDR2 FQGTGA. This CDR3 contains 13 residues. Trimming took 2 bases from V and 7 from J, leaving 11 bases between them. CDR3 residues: CASSLEPAGEAFF. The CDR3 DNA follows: TGTGCCAGCAGCTTAGAACCCGCCGGTGAAGCTTTCTTT.

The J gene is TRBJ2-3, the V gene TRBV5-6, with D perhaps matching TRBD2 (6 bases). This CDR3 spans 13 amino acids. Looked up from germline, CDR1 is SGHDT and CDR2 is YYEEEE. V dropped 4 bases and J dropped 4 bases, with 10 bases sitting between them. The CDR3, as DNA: TGTGCCAGCAGCGGGGACTTCTCAGATACGCAGTATTTT. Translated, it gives CASSGDFSDTQYF.

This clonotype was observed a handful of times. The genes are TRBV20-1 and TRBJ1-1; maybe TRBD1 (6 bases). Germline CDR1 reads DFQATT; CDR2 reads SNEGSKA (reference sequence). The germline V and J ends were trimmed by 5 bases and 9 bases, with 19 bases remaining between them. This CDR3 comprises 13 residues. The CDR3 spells CSAPTRGGKKAFF. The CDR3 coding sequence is TGCAGTGCTCCCACCCGAGGGGGGAAGAAAGCTTTCTTT.